This T cell receptor (beta chain) emerged from a study of radiation and T cells in renal cell carcinoma. In the study overall: Nephrectomy followed 15 Gy stereotactic body radiation by 4 weeks.

Sequencing used immunoSEQ multiplex PCR; TCRdb keeps in-frame clones, though not all of them. This sample has approximately 150,000 clones, with around 89% found just once. Indicated time point: baseline pretreatment blood. Treatment: 15 Gy SBRT to primary tumor, nephrectomy 4 weeks later. Radiation-treated patients gave blood at baseline, week 2 and week 4. The patient's renal cell carcinoma had clear cell pathology. As for this clone: What it binds is unknown.

Trimming stripped 2 bases from V and 8 bases from J, with 16 bases between. The length of the CDR3 is 15 residues. The V gene's germline CDR1 is MNHNY and CDR2 SVGAGI (reference sequence). Study results and caveats: Pretreatment tumor biopsies were lacking, so baseline clonotypes are unknown.

The sequencing used blood, collected from a patient whose treatment included radiotherapy and nephrectomy. The chain couples TRBV6-6 to TRBJ2-1; perhaps TRBD1 as D (6 bases). This receptor was obtained from a woman in her 70s with renal cell carcinoma. CDR3 amino acids: CASSYRGQGNDEQFF. DNA for the CDR3: TGTGCCAGCAGTTACCGTGGGCAGGGGAACGATGAGCAGTTCTTC.